This T cell receptor beta chain was found in a study of T cell responses to AZD1222 COVID-19 vaccine. Study summary: Investigators merged groups given second doses at roughly 4 or roughly 12 weeks.

The table came from immunoSEQ multiplex PCR; TCRdb's copy has only in-frame clones and leaves some out. In the table there are under 200,000 clones, approximately 94% of which are singletons. Broader study findings: The study reported that nearly half of spike-specific TCRs target unmutated variant regions. In all cases, repertoires were sampled only after the peak T cell response.

Notes on this clone: Its matching antigen is unknown.

Material: peripheral blood, obtained on day 0 of AZD1222 vaccination. The sequence derives from an adult in good health.

In nucleotides, the CDR3 is TGTGCCATCAGTAGTACTCGGAACGATGAATACAGGGAGGGTGAGCAGTTCTTC. Translating it yields CAISSTRNDEYREGEQFF. The chain has TRBV10-3 and TRBJ2-1, with a weak D call TRBD2 (7 bases). The CDR3 is 18 residues long. The germline V and J ends were trimmed by 5 bases and 9 bases, with 29 bases remaining between them. The germline V gene has CDR1 ENHRY and CDR2 SYGVKD.